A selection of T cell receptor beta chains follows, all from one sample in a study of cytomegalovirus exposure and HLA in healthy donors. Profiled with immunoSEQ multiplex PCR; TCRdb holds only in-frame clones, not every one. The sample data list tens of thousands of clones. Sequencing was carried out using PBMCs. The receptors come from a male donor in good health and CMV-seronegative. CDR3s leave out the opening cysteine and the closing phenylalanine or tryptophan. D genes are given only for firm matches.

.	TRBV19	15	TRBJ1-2	ASSIPIGTHGGYGYT
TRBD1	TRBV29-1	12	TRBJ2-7	SVENRDRDYEQY
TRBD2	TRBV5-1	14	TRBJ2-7	ASSARLAGAAYEQY
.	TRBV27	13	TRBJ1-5	ASSLEWGGNQPQH
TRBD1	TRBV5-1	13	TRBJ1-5	ASSLGDRGSQPQH
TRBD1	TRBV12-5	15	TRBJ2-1	ASGLHRGDNSYNEQF
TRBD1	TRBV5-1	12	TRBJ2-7	ASNSGTASYEQY
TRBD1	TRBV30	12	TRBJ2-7	AWSTGGRGYEQY
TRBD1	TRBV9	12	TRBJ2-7	ASSVAQGWYEQY
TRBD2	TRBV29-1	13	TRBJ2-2	SVGALAGGNTGLF
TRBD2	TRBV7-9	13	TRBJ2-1	ASSSWTSGEHEQF
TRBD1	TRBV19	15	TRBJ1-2	ASTRTGIDFRSYGYT
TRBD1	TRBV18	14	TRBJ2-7	ASSPDPGQITYEQY
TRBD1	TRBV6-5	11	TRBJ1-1	ASSRGLGTEAF
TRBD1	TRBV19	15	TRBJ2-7	ASSIRGTRTGSDEQY
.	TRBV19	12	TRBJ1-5	ASSIVPGDQPQH
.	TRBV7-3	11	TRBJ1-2	ASSLGTNYGYT
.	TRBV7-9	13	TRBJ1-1	ASSTLATGRSEAF
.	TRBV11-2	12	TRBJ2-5	ASSLDTLQETQY
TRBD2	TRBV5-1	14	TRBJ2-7	ASSPGLAGTSYEQY
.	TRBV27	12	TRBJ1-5	ASSLSGYHQPQH
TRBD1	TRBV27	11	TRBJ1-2	ASSLTGFNGYT
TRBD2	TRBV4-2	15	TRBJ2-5	ASSQELAGAFQETQY
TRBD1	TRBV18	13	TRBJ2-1	ASSTGQTTYNEQF
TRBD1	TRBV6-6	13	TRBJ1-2	ASSYVQGATYGYT
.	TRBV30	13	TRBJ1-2	AWSSLDGLYYGYT
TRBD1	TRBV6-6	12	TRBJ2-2	ASSGQGHTGELF
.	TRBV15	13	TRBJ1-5	ATSPRSQSNQPQH
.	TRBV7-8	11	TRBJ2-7	ASTRSGTYEQY
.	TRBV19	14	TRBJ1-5	ASSIGGRGGNQPQH
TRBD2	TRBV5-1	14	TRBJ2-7	ASSLSGGYLSYEQY
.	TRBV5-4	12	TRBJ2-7	ASSLSSGNYEQY
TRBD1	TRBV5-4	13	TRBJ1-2	ASSLGQGAGYGYT
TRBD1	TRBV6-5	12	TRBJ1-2	ASREQGFAYGYT
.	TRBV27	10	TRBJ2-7	ASRSGVYEQY